The present TCR beta chain was sequenced within a study of blood T cell repertoires in COVID-19. The overall study: The United States, Italy and Spain were the sources of the acute and convalescent COVID-19 samples. T cells, B-cell-depleted T cells, or PBMCs provided the cDNA or gDNA that served as material.

Original analysis: It was from reference gene primer amplification that nucleated cell counts were estimated. TCRdb's table, derived via immunoSEQ multiplex PCR, lists solely in-frame clones and lacks some. Clone size and the V and J calls come from that table; the DNA yielded D and trimming. The repertoire holds about 130,000 clones, roughly 72% seen once, with approximately 5.9% in the top ten. Trimming removed 3 bases at V and 0 bases at J, with 6 bases between. Germline CDR1 reads SGHRS; CDR2 reads YFSETQ. This CDR3 region has 14 residues. Seattle participants joined during active infection and were tracked over time. This clone was seen just once.

Material: peripheral blood. V usage is TRBV5-1 and J usage is TRBJ1-4; D ambiguous. The TCR comes from a man older than 75 with COVID-19, enrolled during active disease. The CDR3 spells CASSSLATNEKLFF. The CDR3 DNA is TGCGCCAGCAGCTCATTAGCAACTAATGAAAAACTGTTTTTT.